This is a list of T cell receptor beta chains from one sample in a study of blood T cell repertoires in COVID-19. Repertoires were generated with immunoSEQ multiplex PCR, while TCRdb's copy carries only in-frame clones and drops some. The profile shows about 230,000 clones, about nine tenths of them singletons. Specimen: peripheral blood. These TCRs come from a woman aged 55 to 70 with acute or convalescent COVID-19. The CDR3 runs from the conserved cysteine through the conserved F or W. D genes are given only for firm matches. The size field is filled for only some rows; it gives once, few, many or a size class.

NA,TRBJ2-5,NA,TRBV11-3,CASSLDSRTQYF,TGTGCCAGCAGCCTGGACAGCCGGACCCAGTACTTC
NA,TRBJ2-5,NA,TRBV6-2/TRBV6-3,CASSYAGRQETQYF,TGTGCCAGCAGTTACGCAGGGCGCCAAGAGACCCAGTACTTC
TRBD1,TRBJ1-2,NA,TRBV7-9,CASSQAGQEFYGYTF,TGTGCCAGCAGCCAAGCTGGACAGGAATTCTATGGCTACACCTTC
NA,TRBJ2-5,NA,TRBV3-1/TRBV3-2,CASSQGGAGETQYF,TGTGCCAGCAGCCAAGGCGGGGCGGGAGAGACCCAGTACTTC
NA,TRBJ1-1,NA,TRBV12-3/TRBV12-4,CASRYDRNTEAFF,TGTGCCAGCAGATACGACAGGAACACTGAAGCTTTCTTT
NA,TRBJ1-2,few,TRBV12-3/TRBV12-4,CASSLTVNYGYTF,TGTGCCAGCAGTTTGACAGTTAACTATGGCTACACCTTC
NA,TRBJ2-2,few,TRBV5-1,CASSSGKRGNTGELFF,TGCGCCAGCAGCTCCGGGAAAAGAGGAAACACCGGGGAGCTGTTTTTT
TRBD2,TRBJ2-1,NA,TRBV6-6,CASSYASGGPEQFF,TGTGCCAGCAGTTACGCTAGCGGGGGACCGGAGCAGTTCTTC
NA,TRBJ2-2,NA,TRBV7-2,CASRLQTGELFF,TGTGCCAGCCGCCTTCAGACCGGGGAGCTGTTTTTT
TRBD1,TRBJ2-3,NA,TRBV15,CATSSGGGTDTQYF,TGTGCCACCAGCTCAGGGGGAGGCACAGATACGCAGTATTTT
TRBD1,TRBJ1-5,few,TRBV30,CAWGLRGQFGNQPQHF,TGTGCCTGGGGATTACGGGGACAGTTTGGTAATCAGCCCCAGCATTTT
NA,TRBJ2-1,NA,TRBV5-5,CASSLGGGEQFF,TGTGCCAGCAGCTTGGGAGGGGGTGAGCAGTTCTTC
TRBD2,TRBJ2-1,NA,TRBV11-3,CASSLVGLAGKNEQFF,TGTGCCAGCAGCTTAGTCGGACTAGCGGGGAAAAATGAGCAGTTCTTC
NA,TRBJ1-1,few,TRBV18,CASSALRRGENTEAFF,TGTGCCAGCTCCGCCCTTCGTAGAGGAGAGAACACTGAAGCTTTCTTT
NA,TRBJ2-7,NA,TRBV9,CASSGRGRTYEQYF,TGTGCCAGCAGCGGCAGGGGAAGGACCTACGAGCAGTACTTC
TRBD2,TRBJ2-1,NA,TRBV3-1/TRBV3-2,CASSLLAGRYNEQFF,TGTGCCAGCAGCCTGCTAGCGGGTCGTTACAATGAGCAGTTCTTC
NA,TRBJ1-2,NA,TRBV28,CASSLVRNYGYTF,TGTGCCAGCAGTTTGGTACGGAACTATGGCTACACCTTC
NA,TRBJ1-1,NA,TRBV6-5,CASSYDWVGENTEAFF,TGTGCCAGCAGTTACGATTGGGTAGGGGAGAACACTGAAGCTTTCTTT
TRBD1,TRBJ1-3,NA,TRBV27,CASTSWTGSGNTIYF,TGTGCCAGCACCTCCTGGACAGGGTCGGGAAACACCATATATTTT
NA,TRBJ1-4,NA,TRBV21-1,CASSKVGGGYRNEKLFF,TGTGCCAGCAGCAAAGTCGGCGGCGGGTACCGAAATGAAAAACTGTTTTTT
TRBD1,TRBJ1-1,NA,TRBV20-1,CSASYRGLNTEAFF,TGCAGTGCTAGTTACAGGGGGCTGAACACTGAAGCTTTCTTT